This T cell receptor (beta chain) comes out of a study of blood T cell repertoires in COVID-19. Original data processing: Amplification of reference gene primers provided the estimated nucleated cell counts. Assay used: immunoSEQ multiplex PCR; TCRdb lists only in-frame clones, some missing. V and J calls and clone size are copied from that table; D and trimming were computed from the DNA. The sample holds 450,000 to 500,000 clones, 80% to 90% seen once. This CDR3 contains 15 residues. V dropped 2 bases and J dropped 1 base, with 11 bases sitting between them. Germline V gene lookup returns CDR1 MNHEY and CDR2 SVGEGT.

The sequence was collected from a human donor in a cohort sampled during active COVID-19. This sequence joins TRBV6-2 or TRBV6-3 and TRBJ1-1, with unresolved D. The sequenced material came from peripheral blood. The CDR3 protein is CASSYDALKNTEAFF. The CDR3 coding sequence is TGTGCCAGCAGTTACGATGCCCTAAAGAACACTGAAGCTTTCTTT.